Below, 5 T cell receptor beta chains from the same sample are listed, as sequenced in a study of shared clonotypes between healthy human individuals. Profiling relied on immunoSEQ multiplex PCR, and the TCRdb table lists in-frame clones only, not all of them. In the table there are 2 million to 2.5 million clones, 90% to 97% of which are singletons. The specimen was naive CD4+ T cells sorted from blood. Noted subset: CD45RA+ positively selected. These receptor sequences come from a man aged 18 to 35 in good health.

The rearrangement uses TRBV28 and TRBJ2-7; 8 bases match TRBD1. Germline V lookup: CDR1 MDHEN, CDR2 SYDVKM. This CDR3 has 15 residues. The ends lost 7 bases at V and 9 bases at J; junction bases unmatched: 17. For the CDR3, the DNA is TGTGCCAGCACTACCCCGGACAGGGAAGGGGTGTGGCAGTACTTC. This gives the protein CASTTPDREGVWQYF.

This rearrangement joins TRBV7-9 to TRBJ1-6; 7 bases line up with TRBD1. Per germline, CDR1 SEHNR and CDR2 FQNEAQ (reference sequence). The CDR3 runs 17 residues. Germline trimming cut 5 bases from V and 0 bases from J; bases unmatched to any gene: 7. CDR3 residues: CASSHGTESSYNSPLHF. The CDR3 nucleotides read TGTGCCAGCAGCCACGGGACAGAGAGCTCCTATAATTCACCCCTCCACTTT.

A note on this clone: In the same sample, other DNA sequences code for this CDR3. The chain carries TRBV10-3 and TRBJ2-3; D unresolved. V dropped 3 bases and J dropped 2 bases, with 9 bases sitting between them. The CDR3 is 14 residues long. CDR1 ENHRY and CDR2 SYGVKD come from the germline V gene. CDR3 region: CAISESTATDTQYF. As DNA, the CDR3 is TGTGCCATCAGTGAAAGCACCGCCACAGATACGCAGTATTTT.

This clone is a singleton in its sample. The rearrangement links TRBV5-6 to TRBJ1-1, with 8 nucleotides matching TRBD1. Germline V gene data show CDR1 as SGHDT and CDR2 as YYEEEE. V lost 0 bases, J lost 0 bases, and 4 bases stayed unmatched. The CDR3 is 16 residues long. CDR3 bases: TGTGCCAGCAGCTTGGACAGGGGGGCCATGAACACTGAAGCTTTCTTT. Protein sequence: CASSLDRGAMNTEAFF.

V and J are TRBV28 and TRBJ1-5; D is undetermined. Germline CDR1 reads MDHEN; CDR2 reads SYDVKM. The ends were cut back, 8 bases at V and 0 bases at J, with 8 bases in the middle. The CDR3 has 13 amino acids. DNA for the CDR3: TGTGCCAGCGCGCAGATTAGCAATCAGCCCCAGCATTTT. It is translated as CASAQISNQPQHF.